One and the same sample provided the 26 T cell receptor beta chains below, sequenced in a study of patients and donors after allogeneic stem cell transplantation. TCRdb passed the RT-PCR reads through MiXCR, listing each CDR3 protein once. Of 800,000 to 1,000,000 distinct CDR3 sequences in the sample, around 17% were seen once. The sequenced sample consisted of blood, either unsorted or a sorted T cell fraction (not recorded which). The receptors come from a human donor who was either an allogeneic HSCT recipient or a stem cell or donor lymphocyte infusion donor (not recorded which). It is not recorded whose cells these are; they may come from a transplant donor.

The chain uses TRBV27 and TRBJ2-7; a weak D match, TRBD1 (5 bases). CDR3 size: 13 residues. Trimming shortened V by 6 bases and J by 7 bases, and 16 bases separated the two germline ends. Germline loops: CDR1 MNHEY, CDR2 SMNVEV (reference sequence). This CDR3 is CASSGAGFGEQYF. CDR3 DNA sequence: TGTGCCAGCAGCGGAGCAGGGTTCGGGGAGCAGTACTTC.

V is TRBV12-3 or TRBV12-4 and J is TRBJ2-7, with D maybe TRBD2 (6 bases). V was pared by 5 bases and J by 2 bases, with 13 bases between. The CDR3 length is 14 residues. CDR3 sequence: CASSGWRDAYEQYF. DNA for the CDR3: TGTGCCAGCAGTGGTTGGCGGGATGCCTACGAGCAGTACTTC.

This clonotype was found many times. The chain uses TRBV6-1 and TRBJ1-2; D is undetermined. The V end lost 8 bases, the J end lost 2 bases, and 12 bases lay between the germline ends. CDR3 length: 13 amino acids. The V gene's germline CDR1 is MNHNS and CDR2 SASEGT. CDR3 bases: TGTGCCAGCGCGTTGACGGTGAACTATGGCTACACCTTC. It codes for CASALTVNYGYTF.

The sample holds a few counts of this clonotype. This chain joins TRBV7-2 and TRBJ2-3; 10 nucleotides align to TRBD2. Germline V CDR1 and CDR2: SGHTA, FQGNSA. The CDR3 is 17 amino acids. The V segment lost 1 base and the J segment 8 bases; nucleotides outside the gene matches: 12. In DNA form, the CDR3 reads TGTGCCAGCAGCTTAGGGCCTAGCGGGGGTGGGGGGGCTACGCAGTATTTT. This encodes CASSLGPSGGGGATQYF.

This clonotype has more than one count but fewer than ten. The V and J genes are TRBV29-1 and TRBJ1-1; tentative D call: TRBD1 (5 bases). V shed 4 bases and J shed 5 bases, with 8 bases lying between them. In germline, CDR1 is SQVTM, CDR2 ANQGSEA. The CDR3 has 11 residues. The CDR3 DNA follows: TGCAGCGTTGGGGGCCGGACTGAAGCTTTCTTT. Protein product: CSVGGRTEAFF.

CDR3 loop: CSATPGQKSYEQYF. CDR3 nucleotide sequence: TGCAGTGCCACGCCGGGACAGAAATCCTACGAGCAGTACTTC. The chain is built from TRBV20-1 and TRBJ2-7, with 7 bases matching TRBD1. V lost 6 bases and J lost 1; bases outside the gene matches: 9. Germline CDR1 reads DFQATT; CDR2 reads SNEGSKA (reference sequence). This CDR3 has 14 amino acids.

This clonotype was seen a handful of times. The V gene is TRBV5-5, the J gene TRBJ1-2; D gene ambiguous. CDR1 and CDR2 (germline): SGHKS, YYEKEE (reference sequence). The V end lost 6 bases, the J end lost 4 bases, and 13 bases lay between the germline ends. The CDR3 runs 13 residues. The CDR3 spells CASNPDGFYGYTF. The CDR3 DNA reads as TGTGCCAGCAACCCCGACGGCTTCTATGGCTACACCTTC.

The chain carries TRBV18 and TRBJ1-2; no clear D. V lost 2 bases to trimming and J lost 6 bases, with 10 bases between them. The CDR3 is made up of 13 amino acids. The germline CDR1 and CDR2 sequences are KGHSH and LQKENI. CDR3 sequence reads: CASSPRKENGYTF. The CDR3 DNA follows: TGTGCCAGCTCACCAAGAAAAGAGAATGGCTACACCTTC.

V and J are TRBV15 and TRBJ1-1; TRBD1 is a possible D gene (5 bases). The germline V gene has CDR1 LNHNV and CDR2 YYDKDF (reference sequence). V lost 0 bases and J lost 1, with 6 bases in between. The CDR3 sequence is 14 residues long. CDR3 in amino acids: CATSRDGANTEAFF. In DNA form, the CDR3 reads TGTGCCACCAGCAGAGACGGGGCGAACACTGAAGCTTTCTTT.

V is TRBV2 and J is TRBJ2-1, with 10 bases that match TRBD2. Losses at the gene ends were 0 bases for V and 2 bases for J; bases not matched to a gene: 7. Germline loops: CDR1 SNHLY, CDR2 FYNNEI. The CDR3 is 18 amino acids. CDR3 residues: CASSEASLAGEAYNEQFF. Here the CDR3 DNA reads TGTGCCAGCAGTGAAGCTTCTCTAGCGGGAGAGGCCTACAATGAGCAGTTCTTC.

This chain links TRBV29-1 with TRBJ2-1; no clear D gene. Trimming took off 3 bases at V and 13 bases at J, with 13 bases between the two ends. CDR1 is SQVTM and CDR2 is ANQGSEA in the germline V gene. CDR3 length: 11 residues. The CDR3 DNA reads TGCAGCGTTGAGGGCTGGCCAACTCAGTTCTTC. Its translation is CSVEGWPTQFF.

This clonotype has only a few counts. CDR3 region: CASRPRAFGNEQFF. The CDR3 nucleotides are TGTGCCAGCAGACCCCGAGCGTTCGGGAATGAGCAGTTCTTC. The J gene is TRBJ2-1, the V gene TRBV27; D remains ambiguous. The ends were cut back, 6 bases at V and 7 bases at J, with 16 bases in the middle. Per germline, CDR1 MNHEY and CDR2 SMNVEV (reference sequence). The CDR3 has 14 amino acids.

V is TRBV7-3 and J is TRBJ1-1; 7 bases agree with TRBD1. Germline CDR1 SGHTA, CDR2 FQGTGA. This CDR3 comprises 15 residues. Trimming removed 3 bases from V and 1 base from J; junction bases left unmatched: 5. DNA of the CDR3: TGTGCCAGCAGCTTTGGGGGGACAGCGAACACTGAAGCTTTCTTT. It translates to CASSFGGTANTEAFF. Full variable domain (rest looked up from reference TRBV7-3 and TRBJ1-1): GAGVSQTPSNKVTEKGKYVELRCDPISGHTALYWYRQSLGQGPEFLIYFQGTGAADDSGLPNDRFFAVRPEGSVSTLKIQRTERGDSAVYLCASSFGGTANTEAFFGQGTRLTVV.

The table lists this clonotype with many counts. This chain joins TRBV9 and TRBJ1-6; no clear D. CDR3 length equals 12 residues. CDR1 SGDLS and CDR2 YYNGEE come from the germline V gene. Trimming cost V 2 bases and J 13 bases, with 10 bases left between them. The CDR3 sequence is CASSVPGDPLHF. CDR3 nucleotide sequence: TGTGCCAGCAGCGTCCCCGGAGACCCCCTCCACTTT.

The table lists this clonotype with a few counts. J is TRBJ2-7 and V is TRBV5-1, with TRBD2 as a possible D gene (5 bases). Trimming stripped 6 bases from V and 3 bases from J, with 19 bases between. Germline CDR1 is SGHRS and CDR2 is YFSETQ. This CDR3 is built from 15 residues. The CDR3 spells CASTPNGEIFYEQYF. DNA for the CDR3: TGCGCCAGCACCCCTAACGGGGAGATATTCTACGAGCAGTACTTC.

This chain connects TRBV5-1 to TRBJ2-3, with 12 positions matching TRBD2. Unmatched junction bases numbered 14, after V lost 0 bases and J lost 3 bases. Germline CDR1 and CDR2: SGHRS and YFSETQ. The CDR3 consists of 20 residues. The CDR3 sequence: CASSLAGTSGSLRGTDTQYF. The CDR3 nucleotides read TGCGCCAGCAGCTTGGCCGGGACTAGCGGGTCCCTTCGCGGAACAGATACGCAGTATTTT.

The chain is built from TRBV7-9 and TRBJ1-1, with D hard to call. V dropped 5 bases and J dropped 9 bases, with 13 bases sitting between them. The V gene's germline CDR1 is SEHNR and CDR2 FQNEAQ (reference sequence). CDR3 length: 12 residues. The CDR3 here is CASSRLGGQAFF. The CDR3 DNA sequence: TGTGCCAGCAGCCGATTGGGTGGACAAGCTTTCTTT.

The chain carries TRBV3-1 and TRBJ2-1, with 11 bases that match TRBD2. With V trimmed by 4 bases and J by 8 bases, 4 bases remained unmatched. CDR3 length: 14 residues. Germline assignment: CDR1 LGHDT and CDR2 YNNKEL (reference sequence). For the CDR3, the DNA is TGTGCCAGCAGCCCGACTAGCGGGAACTATGAGCAGTTCTTC. This translates into CASSPTSGNYEQFF.

CDR3 residues: CASSQTPGRIYEQYF. DNA for the CDR3: TGCGCCAGCAGCCAAACTCCCGGGAGAATTTACGAGCAGTACTTC. J is TRBJ2-7 and V is TRBV4-3, with a weak D call TRBD2 (6 bases). In germline, CDR1 is LGHNA, CDR2 YSLEER. The V gene lost 2 bases and the J gene lost 4 bases, with 15 bases spanning the gap. The CDR3 has 15 residues.

This clonotype was seen just once. The chain combines TRBV7-9 with TRBJ1-4; D not certain. Germline assignment: CDR1 SEHNR and CDR2 FQNEAQ (reference sequence). Trimming removed 0 bases at V and 0 bases at J, with 8 bases between. This CDR3 spans 16 amino acids. The CDR3 protein is CASSLAIGPTNEKLFF. The CDR3 DNA is TGTGCCAGCAGCTTAGCGATAGGACCAACTAATGAAAAACTGTTTTTT. The whole variable domain, filled in from reference TRBV7-9 and TRBJ1-4, reads DTGVSQNPRHKITKRGQNVTFRCDPISEHNRLYWYRQTLGQGPEFLTYFQNEAQLEKSRLLSDRFSAERPKGSFSTLEIQRTEQGDSAMYLCASSLAIGPTNEKLFFGSGTQLSVL.

Only a few counts were recorded for this clonotype. CDR3 amino acids: CASSQGVLFSGNTIYF. DNA for the CDR3: TGTGCCAGCAGCCAGGGGGTCCTCTTCTCTGGAAACACCATATATTTT. The chain links TRBV16 to TRBJ1-3; maybe TRBD1 (5 bases). Trimming took 3 bases from V and 0 from J, leaving 12 bases between them. Germline CDR1 is KGHSY and CDR2 is FQNENV. CDR3 length: 16 amino acids.

At least ten counts were recorded for this clonotype. The chain recombines TRBV12-3 or TRBV12-4 with TRBJ2-1; TRBD2 matches at 10 bases. V shed 5 bases, J shed 6 bases, and the junction held 7 bases outside the gene matches. This CDR3 is built from 15 residues. The CDR3 reads CASSASGTSVNEQFF. The CDR3, as DNA: TGTGCCAGCAGTGCCTCAGGGACTAGCGTCAATGAGCAGTTCTTC.

This clonotype came up a few times. The chain has TRBV20-1 and TRBJ2-5, with D unresolved. V gave up 1 base and J gave up 3 bases, with 3 bases separating them. The CDR3 runs to 11 residues. Per germline, CDR1 DFQATT and CDR2 SNEGSKA (reference sequence). The CDR3 DNA follows: TGCAGTGCTAGAGCGGAAGAGACCCAGTACTTC. This gives the protein CSARAEETQYF.

This clonotype was seen a few times. This chain joins TRBV7-9 and TRBJ2-2, with 12 bases that match TRBD2. Germline CDR1 reads SEHNR; CDR2 reads FQNEAQ (reference sequence). The V and J ends lost 5 bases and 3 bases, in that order; junction bases with no gene match: 4. This CDR3 has 16 amino acids. CDR3 DNA sequence: TGTGCCAGCAGCCCTACTAGCGGGAGGCACACCGGGGAGCTGTTTTTT. This gives the protein CASSPTSGRHTGELFF. The variable domain in full, with the rest retrieved from reference TRBV7-9 and TRBJ2-2, is DTGVSQNPRHKITKRGQNVTFRCDPISEHNRLYWYRQTLGQGPEFLTYFQNEAQLEKSRLLSDRFSAERPKGSFSTLEIQRTEQGDSAMYLCASSPTSGRHTGELFFGEGSRLTVL.

In its sample, this clonotype was seen a few times. The chain links TRBV9 to TRBJ2-2, with 7 bases fitting TRBD1. J gave up 6 bases and V 4 bases, and 9 bases lay outside the gene matches. This CDR3 has 15 amino acids. Germline V gene lookup returns CDR1 SGDLS and CDR2 YYNGEE. CDR3 nucleotides: TGTGCCAGCAGCCCTCTGCTGACAGGGCCCGGGGAGCTGTTTTTT. It encodes CASSPLLTGPGELFF.

This clonotype has a count of ten or more. The chain combines TRBV11-2 with TRBJ1-5; weak D call: TRBD1 (5 bases). The V and J ends lost 1 base and 0 bases respectively, with 10 bases between them. Germline loops: CDR1 SGHAT, CDR2 FQNNGV. The CDR3 extends over 16 amino acids. CDR3 DNA sequence: TGTGCCAGCAGCTTAGGCAAGGGGTATAGCAATCAGCCCCAGCATTTT. It codes for CASSLGKGYSNQPQHF.